A selection of T cell receptor beta chains follows, all from one sample in a study of T cell clones after liver transplantation. Sequenced by immunoSEQ multiplex PCR; TCRdb stores in-frame clones only, minus some. This table holds under 90,000 clones, over 70% found once. The sample was CD4+ T cells from blood, taken before liver transplant. These receptor sequences come from a human donor who received a liver transplant. The CDR3 runs from the conserved cysteine through the conserved F or W. A D gene is named only where the DNA matches it firmly. Only part of the rows carry a size: once, few, many, or a class if the clone is expanded.

v_call: TRBV7-2; j_call: TRBJ2-5; clone_size: NA; d_call: TRBD2; cdr3_nt: TGTGCCAGCAGCTTAGGGGGCGGGGGCCAAGAGACCCAGTACTTC; cdr3_aa: CASSLGGGGQETQYF
v_call: TRBV29-1; j_call: TRBJ1-3; clone_size: NA; d_call: NA; cdr3_nt: TGCAGCGTTGAAGAGCAAGGTACCGGAAACACCATATATTTT; cdr3_aa: CSVEEQGTGNTIYF
v_call: TRBV27; j_call: TRBJ2-3; clone_size: medium-sized; d_call: TRBD2; cdr3_nt: TGTGCCAGCAAGACTAGCGGGAGGTCAGATACGCAGTATTTT; cdr3_aa: CASKTSGRSDTQYF
v_call: TRBV5-6; j_call: TRBJ2-5; clone_size: NA; d_call: TRBD1; cdr3_nt: TGTGCCAGCACCGACACCGGACAGGAAGAGACCCAGTACTTC; cdr3_aa: CASTDTGQEETQYF
v_call: TRBV4-3; j_call: TRBJ1-2; clone_size: NA; d_call: NA; cdr3_nt: TGCGCCAGCAGCCAAGGCGGGACGGCAGTCAACTATGGCTACACCTTC; cdr3_aa: CASSQGGTAVNYGYTF
v_call: TRBV6-5; j_call: TRBJ1-1; clone_size: once; d_call: NA; cdr3_nt: TGTGCCAGCAGGGGTGTTATGAACACTGAAGCTTTCTTT; cdr3_aa: CASRGVMNTEAFF
v_call: TRBV28; j_call: TRBJ1-2; clone_size: NA; d_call: NA; cdr3_nt: TGTGCCAGCAGTTTTTCCGGGGGCGGATATGGCTACACCTTC; cdr3_aa: CASSFSGGGYGYTF
v_call: TRBV5-1; j_call: TRBJ1-1; clone_size: NA; d_call: NA; cdr3_nt: TGCGCCAGCAGCTTGTCCGGGGGGACGACCACTGAAGCTTTCTTT; cdr3_aa: CASSLSGGTTTEAFF
v_call: TRBV5-4; j_call: TRBJ2-7; clone_size: NA; d_call: NA; cdr3_nt: TGTGCCAGCAGCTTGGGCAGGGCGAAATACGAGCAGTACTTC; cdr3_aa: CASSLGRAKYEQYF
v_call: TRBV5-1; j_call: TRBJ2-7; clone_size: once; d_call: NA; cdr3_nt: TGCGCCAGCAGCTTTGAGGGGGTCGTCTCCTACGAGCAGTACTTC; cdr3_aa: CASSFEGVVSYEQYF
v_call: TRBV9; j_call: TRBJ1-3; clone_size: NA; d_call: NA; cdr3_nt: TGTGCCAGCAACCCGTATGGGGGGGCTGGAAACACCATATATTTT; cdr3_aa: CASNPYGGAGNTIYF
v_call: TRBV2; j_call: TRBJ2-7; clone_size: NA; d_call: NA; cdr3_nt: TGTGCCAGCAGTGGGCAGCTGGCCTACGAGCAGTACTTC; cdr3_aa: CASSGQLAYEQYF
v_call: TRBV6-1; j_call: TRBJ2-7; clone_size: NA; d_call: TRBD1; cdr3_nt: TGTGCCAGCAGTGAAGGGGGACAGGGTAGAATTAGGGAGCAGTACTTC; cdr3_aa: CASSEGGQGRIREQYF
v_call: TRBV28; j_call: TRBJ1-2; clone_size: NA; d_call: NA; cdr3_nt: TGTGCCAGCAGTTTATATCCCCGGGGTGGCTACACCTTC; cdr3_aa: CASSLYPRGGYTF
v_call: TRBV7-9; j_call: TRBJ1-1; clone_size: NA; d_call: NA; cdr3_nt: TGTGCCAGCAACCCCAACAGGATTAGCACTGAAGCTTTCTTT; cdr3_aa: CASNPNRISTEAFF
v_call: TRBV7-9; j_call: TRBJ1-1; clone_size: NA; d_call: NA; cdr3_nt: TGTGCCAGCAGCTTAGCTTTGAACACTGAAGCTTTCTTT; cdr3_aa: CASSLALNTEAFF
v_call: TRBV14; j_call: TRBJ2-5; clone_size: NA; d_call: TRBD2; cdr3_nt: TGTGCCAGCAGCCAATTAGCGGGAGGAACAGAGACCCAGTACTTC; cdr3_aa: CASSQLAGGTETQYF
v_call: TRBV4-1; j_call: TRBJ2-7; clone_size: NA; d_call: TRBD2; cdr3_nt: TGCGCCAGCAGCCGCCAGACTAGCGGGAGGTACGAGCAGTACTTC; cdr3_aa: CASSRQTSGRYEQYF
v_call: TRBV5-1; j_call: TRBJ2-7; clone_size: once; d_call: TRBD1; cdr3_nt: TGCGCCAGCAGCGCCGACAGGGGCCCTACCTACGAGCAGTACTTC; cdr3_aa: CASSADRGPTYEQYF
v_call: TRBV7-2; j_call: TRBJ1-5; clone_size: NA; d_call: NA; cdr3_nt: TGTGCCAGCAGCCTCCAGATAGGGGATCAGCCCCAGCATTTT; cdr3_aa: CASSLQIGDQPQHF
v_call: TRBV9; j_call: TRBJ2-3; clone_size: once; d_call: TRBD2; cdr3_nt: TGTGCCAGCAGCGTCTTGGGACTAGCAAGCACAGATACGCAGTATTTT; cdr3_aa: CASSVLGLASTDTQYF
v_call: TRBV28; j_call: TRBJ1-1; clone_size: NA; d_call: NA; cdr3_nt: TGTGCCAGCACCCGCCGAATTGGTACCACTGAAGCTTTCTTT; cdr3_aa: CASTRRIGTTEAFF
v_call: TRBV5-1; j_call: TRBJ1-2; clone_size: NA; d_call: TRBD1; cdr3_nt: TGCGCCAGCAAGAGGGAACAGGGGGCTTCCTATGGCTACACCTTC; cdr3_aa: CASKREQGASYGYTF
v_call: TRBV28; j_call: TRBJ1-2; clone_size: NA; d_call: NA; cdr3_nt: TGTGCCAGCAGGTGGCAGGGGAAGGCTGGCTACACCTTC; cdr3_aa: CASRWQGKAGYTF
v_call: TRBV2; j_call: TRBJ1-3; clone_size: NA; d_call: NA; cdr3_nt: TGTGCCAGCAGTGGAGCGGGAAACACCATATATTTT; cdr3_aa: CASSGAGNTIYF
v_call: TRBV7-8; j_call: TRBJ2-3; clone_size: NA; d_call: TRBD2; cdr3_nt: TGTGCCAGCAGCCCCCCGGGACTAGCGGGAGCAGATACGCAGTATTTT; cdr3_aa: CASSPPGLAGADTQYF
v_call: TRBV28; j_call: TRBJ2-7; clone_size: NA; d_call: TRBD2; cdr3_nt: TGTGCCAGCAGTCCGGGGATCGCGGGAGGGAAGTACGAGCAGTACTTC; cdr3_aa: CASSPGIAGGKYEQYF
v_call: TRBV18; j_call: TRBJ2-2; clone_size: NA; d_call: TRBD2; cdr3_nt: TGTGCCAGCTCACCAATCGTGACTAGCGGGAGGAGAGAGAACACCGGGGAGCTGTTTTTT; cdr3_aa: CASSPIVTSGRRENTGELFF
v_call: TRBV5-1; j_call: TRBJ1-1; clone_size: NA; d_call: NA; cdr3_nt: TGCGCCAGCAGTGCCCTCAGGGGCATGAACACTGAAGCTTTCTTT; cdr3_aa: CASSALRGMNTEAFF
v_call: TRBV19; j_call: TRBJ1-3; clone_size: NA; d_call: NA; cdr3_nt: TGTGCCAGTAGTCCATCATCGAAACCTGGAAACACCATATATTTT; cdr3_aa: CASSPSSKPGNTIYF
v_call: TRBV11-2; j_call: TRBJ1-1; clone_size: NA; d_call: NA; cdr3_nt: TGTGCCAGCAGCTTAGCGGGGTACCAGAGTGCTTTCTTT; cdr3_aa: CASSLAGYQSAFF
v_call: TRBV4-1; j_call: TRBJ1-2; clone_size: NA; d_call: TRBD1; cdr3_nt: TGCGCCAGCAGCCAAGGTTATACAATGAAAAGGACAGGGACCTATGGCTACACCTTC; cdr3_aa: CASSQGYTMKRTGTYGYTF
v_call: TRBV6-5; j_call: TRBJ1-4; clone_size: NA; d_call: NA; cdr3_nt: TGTGCCAGCAGTTCCCGGGGGGGCAATGAAAAACTGTTTTTT; cdr3_aa: CASSSRGGNEKLFF
v_call: TRBV6-1; j_call: TRBJ2-7; clone_size: NA; d_call: TRBD1; cdr3_nt: TGTGCCAGCACCTATACAGGGGGCGCGTACGAGCAGTACTTC; cdr3_aa: CASTYTGGAYEQYF
v_call: TRBV6-1; j_call: TRBJ2-5; clone_size: NA; d_call: TRBD2; cdr3_nt: TGTGCCAGCAGCTTAGCGGGAATGCGGGAGACCCAGTACTTC; cdr3_aa: CASSLAGMRETQYF
v_call: TRBV7-2; j_call: TRBJ1-2; clone_size: once; d_call: NA; cdr3_nt: TGTGCCAGCAGTCACCGCCTCTATGGCTACACCTTC; cdr3_aa: CASSHRLYGYTF
v_call: TRBV28; j_call: TRBJ1-2; clone_size: NA; d_call: TRBD1; cdr3_nt: TGTGCCAGCAGCAGTCCCGGGACAGGGAGGGCCTATGGCTACACCTTC; cdr3_aa: CASSSPGTGRAYGYTF
v_call: TRBV6-5; j_call: TRBJ2-5; clone_size: NA; d_call: NA; cdr3_nt: TGTGCCAGCAGTTCCGGGCCCCTCCGGGGGACCCAGTACTTC; cdr3_aa: CASSSGPLRGTQYF
v_call: TRBV27; j_call: TRBJ1-2; clone_size: NA; d_call: TRBD1; cdr3_nt: TGTGCCAGCAGAGCCCAGGGGGCTCGGGGCTACACCTTC; cdr3_aa: CASRAQGARGYTF
v_call: TRBV18; j_call: TRBJ1-1; clone_size: NA; d_call: NA; cdr3_nt: TGTGCCAGCTCACTCAGGGGCCCTGTTACTGAAGCTTTCTTT; cdr3_aa: CASSLRGPVTEAFF
v_call: TRBV27; j_call: TRBJ2-7; clone_size: NA; d_call: TRBD1; cdr3_nt: TGTGCCAGCAGTCCCTCAGGGACAGGGGTTCGGGAGCAGTACTTC; cdr3_aa: CASSPSGTGVREQYF
v_call: TRBV9; j_call: TRBJ2-7; clone_size: NA; d_call: NA; cdr3_nt: TGTGCCAGCAGCGTAGTCCCTAGCGCGAACGGCTACACCTACGAGCAGTACTTC; cdr3_aa: CASSVVPSANGYTYEQYF
v_call: TRBV4-3; j_call: TRBJ2-6; clone_size: NA; d_call: NA; cdr3_nt: TGCGCCAGCAGCCAAGAATGGGGGTTCTCTGGGGCCAACGTCCTGACTTTC; cdr3_aa: CASSQEWGFSGANVLTF
v_call: TRBV5-1; j_call: TRBJ2-7; clone_size: few; d_call: NA; cdr3_nt: TGCGCCAGCAGCACGGACGCTTCCTACGAGCAGTACTTC; cdr3_aa: CASSTDASYEQYF
v_call: TRBV7-2; j_call: TRBJ2-1; clone_size: NA; d_call: TRBD2; cdr3_nt: TGTGCCAGCAGGGGCCTTCTTAGCGGGAGTACAAATGAGCAGTTCTTC; cdr3_aa: CASRGLLSGSTNEQFF
v_call: TRBV4-3; j_call: TRBJ2-6; clone_size: NA; d_call: TRBD1; cdr3_nt: TGCGCCAGCAGCCAAGATTCCAGGGGGCCTGGGGCCAACGTCCTGACTTTC; cdr3_aa: CASSQDSRGPGANVLTF
v_call: TRBV4-1; j_call: TRBJ2-5; clone_size: once; d_call: NA; cdr3_nt: TGCGCCAGCAGCCAGGCCACGGGGACCCAGTACTTC; cdr3_aa: CASSQATGTQYF
v_call: TRBV4-1; j_call: TRBJ1-4; clone_size: NA; d_call: TRBD1; cdr3_nt: TGCGCCAGCAGCCGGTACAGGGGGCAGACTAATGAAAAACTGTTTTTT; cdr3_aa: CASSRYRGQTNEKLFF
v_call: TRBV5-1; j_call: TRBJ1-2; clone_size: NA; d_call: TRBD1; cdr3_nt: TGCGCCAGCAGCTTGGCCGTGGACAGGGAGGAGACAGAGGTTGGCTACACCTTC; cdr3_aa: CASSLAVDREETEVGYTF
v_call: TRBV5-1; j_call: TRBJ1-5; clone_size: few; d_call: NA; cdr3_nt: TGCGCCAGCAGCGCGGACCCAAATCAGCCCCAGCATTTT; cdr3_aa: CASSADPNQPQHF
v_call: TRBV11-2; j_call: TRBJ2-7; clone_size: NA; d_call: NA; cdr3_nt: TGTGCCAGCAGCTTTCAAGGGGCGAAAACCTACGAGCAGTACTTC; cdr3_aa: CASSFQGAKTYEQYF
v_call: TRBV5-3; j_call: TRBJ2-3; clone_size: few; d_call: NA; cdr3_nt: TGTGCCAGAAGCTTGCAAAGGCGGCGGGATTCCCCAGATACGCAGTATTTT; cdr3_aa: CARSLQRRRDSPDTQYF
v_call: TRBV28; j_call: TRBJ1-2; clone_size: NA; d_call: NA; cdr3_nt: TGTGCCAGCAGTTCCCCCTCAGCGGGAAAAGGCTATGGCTACACCTTC; cdr3_aa: CASSSPSAGKGYGYTF
v_call: TRBV6-5; j_call: TRBJ1-2; clone_size: NA; d_call: NA; cdr3_nt: TGTGCCAGCAGTACCTTCGGGATTGGGAGGGGTGGCTACACCTTC; cdr3_aa: CASSTFGIGRGGYTF
v_call: TRBV13; j_call: TRBJ1-1; clone_size: many; d_call: TRBD1; cdr3_nt: TGTGCCAGCAGCTACTACAGGGGAGGCACTGAAGCTTTCTTT; cdr3_aa: CASSYYRGGTEAFF
v_call: TRBV7-8; j_call: TRBJ2-1; clone_size: NA; d_call: TRBD1; cdr3_nt: TGTGCCAGCAGCCGGGGAAGACAGGGCAACTCCTACAATGAGCAGTTCTTC; cdr3_aa: CASSRGRQGNSYNEQFF
v_call: TRBV18; j_call: TRBJ2-1; clone_size: NA; d_call: TRBD1; cdr3_nt: TGTGCCAGCTCACCTGACAGGGGGAAAAATGAGCAGTTCTTC; cdr3_aa: CASSPDRGKNEQFF
v_call: TRBV27; j_call: TRBJ2-1; clone_size: NA; d_call: TRBD2; cdr3_nt: TGTGCCAGCAGTTTATTTTCCGGGACTAGGAATTACAATGAGCAGTTCTTC; cdr3_aa: CASSLFSGTRNYNEQFF
v_call: TRBV6-1; j_call: TRBJ2-3; clone_size: NA; d_call: TRBD2; cdr3_nt: TGTGCCAGCAGTGAAGCCCTAGCGGGGTTCACAGATACGCAGTATTTT; cdr3_aa: CASSEALAGFTDTQYF
v_call: TRBV5-4; j_call: TRBJ2-7; clone_size: NA; d_call: TRBD1; cdr3_nt: TGTGCCAGCAGCTTGGTTGGGACAGGGACCCCCTACGAGCAGTACTTC; cdr3_aa: CASSLVGTGTPYEQYF